The clone carrying this T cell receptor (beta chain) has more than one count but fewer than ten. The data were taken from a study of graft-versus-host responses after intestinal transplantation. V was clipped by 8 bases and J by 4 bases, with 14 bases between them. The CDR3 is 14 residues long. Germline V gives CDR1 MNHEY, CDR2 SVGAGI. Some clones are missing from TCRdb's copy, which holds only in-frame ones; the method was immunoSEQ multiplex PCR. The sample yields fewer than 25,000 clones, approximately 35% seen once. Study findings and constraints: GvH clone levels peaked in circulation, and this peak was associated with early post-transplant HvG declines. Some GvH clones appeared in ileal mucosa or blood before recipient bone marrow. Elevated graft-versus-host to host-versus-graft clonal ratios in allografts were recorded for patients with graft-donor T cell macrochimerism.

The source material was alloreactive CD4+ T cells from a mixed lymphocyte reaction culture, sampled before transplantation. Subset here: CFSE-low proliferating T cells sorted from roughly 6-day pre-transplant mixed lymphocyte reaction (GvH or HvG direction). This TCR was recovered from a human patient who was an organ donor for intestinal transplantation. The V and J genes are TRBV6-5 and TRBJ2-2, with a tentative D call TRBD2 (6 bases). CDR3 region: CASGGRQGTGELFF. CDR3 DNA sequence: TGTGCCAGCGGAGGGAGGCAAGGCACCGGGGAGCTGTTTTTT.